The rows below give T cell receptor beta chains drawn from one sample of a study of blood T cells in healthy people across ages. Each CDR3 protein is one row after TCRdb ran MiXCR on the 5' RACE reads. The sample records hundreds of thousands of distinct CDR3 sequences, roughly 46% being singletons. Source material: blood. The source is a man of 80 years or more in good health. The CDR3 runs from the conserved cysteine through the conserved F or W. The D gene is left open where the match is weak. Not every row has a clone size; where given, it reads once, few, many or a size class.

clone_size: .; j_call: TRBJ2-5; v_call: TRBV5-1; d_call: .; cdr3_length: 16; cdr3_nt: TGCGCCAGCAGCTTTAAAGCCGGAGATGGGTCAGAGACCCAGTACTTC; cdr3_aa: CASSFKAGDGSETQYF
clone_size: .; j_call: TRBJ2-3; v_call: TRBV28; d_call: TRBD1; cdr3_length: 12; cdr3_nt: TGTGCCAGCAGACAGGGGCATGAGGCGCAGTATTTT; cdr3_aa: CASRQGHEAQYF
clone_size: few; j_call: TRBJ2-7; v_call: TRBV20-1; d_call: .; cdr3_length: 15; cdr3_nt: TGCAGTGCTAGAGATCCCCTCCTAGGAGTACCGGTGCAGTACTTC; cdr3_aa: CSARDPLLGVPVQYF
clone_size: .; j_call: TRBJ1-2; v_call: TRBV28; d_call: .; cdr3_length: 14; cdr3_nt: TGTGCCAGCGGAAATAAGAGGCAGACGATGGGCTACACCTTC; cdr3_aa: CASGNKRQTMGYTF
clone_size: many; j_call: TRBJ1-1; v_call: TRBV24-1; d_call: .; cdr3_length: 13; cdr3_nt: TGTGCCACCAGTGATGGGCAGCCTCGGGGGGCTTTCTTT; cdr3_aa: CATSDGQPRGAFF
clone_size: .; j_call: TRBJ2-5; v_call: TRBV25-1; d_call: .; cdr3_length: 17; cdr3_nt: TGTGCCAGCAGTGACCCCGGGACAACCTGGCGGGGCGAGACCCAGTACTTC; cdr3_aa: CASSDPGTTWRGETQYF
clone_size: .; j_call: TRBJ1-1; v_call: TRBV6-5; d_call: .; cdr3_length: 16; cdr3_nt: TGTGCCAGCAGTTACACCCTTAGGGGGGAGAACACTGAAGCTTTCTTT; cdr3_aa: CASSYTLRGENTEAFF
clone_size: once; j_call: TRBJ1-5; v_call: TRBV7-9; d_call: .; cdr3_length: 14; cdr3_nt: TGTGCCAGCAGCCCGGGGGGCCTAGAATCGCCCCAGCATTTT; cdr3_aa: CASSPGGLESPQHF
clone_size: few; j_call: TRBJ2-2; v_call: TRBV7-8; d_call: .; cdr3_length: 11; cdr3_nt: TGTGCCAGCAGCTTAGTCGACGAGCTGTTTTTT; cdr3_aa: CASSLVDELFF
clone_size: .; j_call: TRBJ2-1; v_call: TRBV20-1; d_call: TRBD2; cdr3_length: 15; cdr3_nt: TGCAGTGCTACTAGCGGAGCCGGGGCCTACAATGAGCAGTTCTTC; cdr3_aa: CSATSGAGAYNEQFF
clone_size: .; j_call: TRBJ1-4; v_call: TRBV5-4; d_call: TRBD1; cdr3_length: 16; cdr3_nt: TGTGCCAGCAGCCCGACAGGGCCTGCAACTAATGAAAAACTGTTTTTT; cdr3_aa: CASSPTGPATNEKLFF
clone_size: .; j_call: TRBJ2-1; v_call: TRBV12-3/TRBV12-4; d_call: TRBD1; cdr3_length: 16; cdr3_nt: TGTGCCAGCAGCCTGTCCAGGGACAGGGTACGTAATGAGCAGTTCTTC; cdr3_aa: CASSLSRDRVRNEQFF
clone_size: many; j_call: TRBJ2-7; v_call: TRBV20-1; d_call: .; cdr3_length: 11; cdr3_nt: TGCAGTGCTAGCGGCCCTTACGAGCAGTACTTC; cdr3_aa: CSASGPYEQYF
clone_size: .; j_call: TRBJ2-1; v_call: TRBV7-2; d_call: .; cdr3_length: 17; cdr3_nt: TGTGCCAGCAGCCAGCGAGGGTCTAGCGTCTTGATGGGTGAGCAGTTCTTC; cdr3_aa: CASSQRGSSVLMGEQFF
clone_size: .; j_call: TRBJ1-2; v_call: TRBV30; d_call: .; cdr3_length: 14; cdr3_nt: TGTGCCTGTACTAGGGCAGACTTAAACTATGGCTACACCTTC; cdr3_aa: CACTRADLNYGYTF
clone_size: few; j_call: TRBJ2-5; v_call: TRBV25-1; d_call: TRBD2; cdr3_length: 16; cdr3_nt: TGTGCCAGCAGTGAATCAGGGAGGGGCGAGGGAGAGACCCAGTACTTC; cdr3_aa: CASSESGRGEGETQYF
clone_size: .; j_call: TRBJ1-1; v_call: TRBV20-1; d_call: TRBD1; cdr3_length: 12; cdr3_nt: TGCAGTGCTGAGGGACAGGTTCCTGAAGCTTTCTTT; cdr3_aa: CSAEGQVPEAFF
clone_size: many; j_call: TRBJ2-5; v_call: TRBV5-1; d_call: .; cdr3_length: 15; cdr3_nt: TGCGCCAGCAGCTTGGATGCCGGAGAAGAAGAGACCCAGTACTTC; cdr3_aa: CASSLDAGEEETQYF
clone_size: .; j_call: TRBJ2-1; v_call: TRBV7-3; d_call: .; cdr3_length: 15; cdr3_nt: TGTGCCAGCAGCTTAACTAGCGACTTCGGGAATGAGCAGTTCTTC; cdr3_aa: CASSLTSDFGNEQFF
clone_size: .; j_call: TRBJ2-3; v_call: TRBV12-3/TRBV12-4; d_call: .; cdr3_length: 15; cdr3_nt: TGTGCCAGCAGTTTCCCAGGGTTGGGAACAGATACGCAGTATTTT; cdr3_aa: CASSFPGLGTDTQYF
clone_size: .; j_call: TRBJ1-2; v_call: TRBV12-3/TRBV12-4; d_call: TRBD1; cdr3_length: 14; cdr3_nt: TGTGCCAGCAGTTGGACAGGGGGGATCGATGGCTACACCTTC; cdr3_aa: CASSWTGGIDGYTF
clone_size: .; j_call: TRBJ2-5; v_call: TRBV5-1; d_call: .; cdr3_length: 14; cdr3_nt: TGCGCCAGCAGCCCCGGACAGAGCCCAGGGACCCAGTACTTC; cdr3_aa: CASSPGQSPGTQYF
clone_size: few; j_call: TRBJ1-1; v_call: TRBV5-1; d_call: TRBD1; cdr3_length: 16; cdr3_nt: TGCGCCAGCAGCTCCGGGGGGACAGGGTCCAACACTGAAGCTTTCTTT; cdr3_aa: CASSSGGTGSNTEAFF
clone_size: .; j_call: TRBJ2-5; v_call: TRBV6-6; d_call: .; cdr3_length: 13; cdr3_nt: TGTGCCAGCAGCGGACACCTCCAAGAGACCCAGTACTTC; cdr3_aa: CASSGHLQETQYF
clone_size: .; j_call: TRBJ2-3; v_call: TRBV27; d_call: .; cdr3_length: 14; cdr3_nt: TGTGCCAGCAGTGATTCGGGCCAGAAGAAAACGCAGTATTTT; cdr3_aa: CASSDSGQKKTQYF
clone_size: .; j_call: TRBJ2-7; v_call: TRBV12-3/TRBV12-4; d_call: .; cdr3_length: 15; cdr3_nt: TGTGCCAGCAGTTTTAGGACGCTGAGCTCCTACGAGCAGTACTTC; cdr3_aa: CASSFRTLSSYEQYF
clone_size: once; j_call: TRBJ1-1; v_call: TRBV7-3; d_call: .; cdr3_length: 14; cdr3_nt: TGTGCCAGCAGCTTTGGGGGGCAGGGAACTGAAGCTTTCTTT; cdr3_aa: CASSFGGQGTEAFF
clone_size: .; j_call: TRBJ2-7; v_call: TRBV28; d_call: .; cdr3_length: 21; cdr3_nt: TGTGCCAGCAGTTTAGGCCCCTGGGGTCGGCAGCCCCCCAACAACGGGCACGAGCAGTACTTC; cdr3_aa: CASSLGPWGRQPPNNGHEQYF
clone_size: .; j_call: TRBJ1-2; v_call: TRBV7-2; d_call: .; cdr3_length: 14; cdr3_nt: TGTGCCAGCAGCGACGGGGCAGGGGACTATGGCTACACCTTC; cdr3_aa: CASSDGAGDYGYTF
clone_size: .; j_call: TRBJ2-1; v_call: TRBV4-2; d_call: TRBD2; cdr3_length: 13; cdr3_nt: TGTGCCAGCAGCCGAGGTAGCGGGAGTGAGCAGTTCTTC; cdr3_aa: CASSRGSGSEQFF
clone_size: few; j_call: TRBJ2-2; v_call: TRBV25-1; d_call: .; cdr3_length: 14; cdr3_nt: TGTGCCAGCAGTGCTGTGGGAGAGGCCGGGGAGCTGTTTTTT; cdr3_aa: CASSAVGEAGELFF
clone_size: .; j_call: TRBJ2-7; v_call: TRBV6-5; d_call: .; cdr3_length: 14; cdr3_nt: TGTGCCAGCAGTTACTCGAGGGGGGGAGGGGAGCAGTACTTC; cdr3_aa: CASSYSRGGGEQYF
clone_size: .; j_call: TRBJ2-1; v_call: TRBV30; d_call: .; cdr3_length: 15; cdr3_nt: TGTGCCTGGAGTGTCGGCCAGCACCTTGGGAATGAGCAGTTCTTC; cdr3_aa: CAWSVGQHLGNEQFF
clone_size: .; j_call: TRBJ2-5; v_call: TRBV7-3; d_call: TRBD1; cdr3_length: 18; cdr3_nt: TGTGCCAGCAGCCTAGGGGTCGGAGGGACAGGTGGTTTCAATGAGCAGTACTTC; cdr3_aa: CASSLGVGGTGGFNEQYF
clone_size: few; j_call: TRBJ1-1; v_call: TRBV27; d_call: .; cdr3_length: 14; cdr3_nt: TGTGCCAGCAGTTTAAGGCAGGGGCTGACTGAAGCTTTCTTT; cdr3_aa: CASSLRQGLTEAFF
clone_size: .; j_call: TRBJ2-1; v_call: TRBV7-2; d_call: .; cdr3_length: 14; cdr3_nt: TGTGCCAGCAGCTTAAGTCCAGCAACCAATGAGCAGTTCTTC; cdr3_aa: CASSLSPATNEQFF
clone_size: .; j_call: TRBJ2-7; v_call: TRBV12-3/TRBV12-4; d_call: .; cdr3_length: 11; cdr3_nt: TGTGCCACTTCGGCCGTCTACGAGCAGTACTTC; cdr3_aa: CATSAVYEQYF
clone_size: .; j_call: TRBJ2-7; v_call: TRBV6-2/TRBV6-3; d_call: .; cdr3_length: 14; cdr3_nt: TGTGCCAGCAGGAAGGACCACACGACCTACGAGCAGTACTTC; cdr3_aa: CASRKDHTTYEQYF
clone_size: .; j_call: TRBJ1-2; v_call: TRBV18; d_call: TRBD1; cdr3_length: 15; cdr3_nt: TGTGCCAGCTCACCCGGGACAGGGGGCCACTATGGCTACACCTTC; cdr3_aa: CASSPGTGGHYGYTF
clone_size: .; j_call: TRBJ2-3; v_call: TRBV5-1; d_call: .; cdr3_length: 14; cdr3_nt: TGCGCCAGCAGCTTGGAGGGTCCGGGGGATACGCAGTATTTT; cdr3_aa: CASSLEGPGDTQYF
clone_size: .; j_call: TRBJ2-6; v_call: TRBV7-3; d_call: .; cdr3_length: 17; cdr3_nt: TGTGCCAGCAGCTTAGGCGGCAGGAGCTCTGGGGCCAACGTCCTGACTTTC; cdr3_aa: CASSLGGRSSGANVLTF
clone_size: .; j_call: TRBJ1-6; v_call: TRBV6-6; d_call: TRBD1; cdr3_length: 14; cdr3_nt: TGTGCCAGCAGTTACTCGGGGACAGGTTCACCCCTCCACTTT; cdr3_aa: CASSYSGTGSPLHF
clone_size: .; j_call: TRBJ2-1; v_call: TRBV6-4; d_call: TRBD2; cdr3_length: 14; cdr3_nt: TGTGCCAGCAGTGGCCTAGCGGGAGGCTATGAGCAGTTCTTC; cdr3_aa: CASSGLAGGYEQFF
clone_size: few; j_call: TRBJ2-7; v_call: TRBV20-1; d_call: TRBD2; cdr3_length: 19; cdr3_nt: TGCAGTGCTAGAGATAAGGGCAGGGGTATGGGACTAGCGGACGGCGAGCAGTACTTC; cdr3_aa: CSARDKGRGMGLADGEQYF
clone_size: few; j_call: TRBJ2-1; v_call: TRBV5-4; d_call: .; cdr3_length: 16; cdr3_nt: TGTGCCAGCAGCTTGACGGGGGAGAAAGCCTACAATGAGCAGTTCTTC; cdr3_aa: CASSLTGEKAYNEQFF
clone_size: .; j_call: TRBJ1-6; v_call: TRBV12-3/TRBV12-4; d_call: TRBD1; cdr3_length: 15; cdr3_nt: TGTGCCAGCAGTTTAGCGACAGGGGTTAATTCACCCCTCCACTTT; cdr3_aa: CASSLATGVNSPLHF
clone_size: .; j_call: TRBJ1-2; v_call: TRBV10-3; d_call: .; cdr3_length: 15; cdr3_nt: TGTGCCATCGCGGATGTACGGCTTACCCTCTACGGCTACACCTTC; cdr3_aa: CAIADVRLTLYGYTF
clone_size: .; j_call: TRBJ1-2; v_call: TRBV5-6; d_call: .; cdr3_length: 14; cdr3_nt: TGTGCCAGCAGCTTGTTTGGGCAGAGCTATGGCTACACCTTC; cdr3_aa: CASSLFGQSYGYTF
clone_size: .; j_call: TRBJ2-5; v_call: TRBV5-8; d_call: TRBD1; cdr3_length: 15; cdr3_nt: TGTGCCAGCAGCCTGGGACAGGGGATGATGGATGAGCAGTACTTC; cdr3_aa: CASSLGQGMMDEQYF
clone_size: .; j_call: TRBJ2-1; v_call: TRBV20-1; d_call: .; cdr3_length: 16; cdr3_nt: TGCAGTGCTAGAGATCTGGGGGGAGACGTGGGGAATGAGCAGTTCTTC; cdr3_aa: CSARDLGGDVGNEQFF
clone_size: .; j_call: TRBJ1-6; v_call: TRBV20-1; d_call: .; cdr3_length: 15; cdr3_nt: TGCAGTGCCACGACACCTAGCTCCTATAATTCACCCCTCCACTTT; cdr3_aa: CSATTPSSYNSPLHF
clone_size: .; j_call: TRBJ2-7; v_call: TRBV6-2/TRBV6-3; d_call: .; cdr3_length: 12; cdr3_nt: TGTGCCAGCAGTTACTACGGCGGTGAGCAGTACTTC; cdr3_aa: CASSYYGGEQYF
clone_size: .; j_call: TRBJ2-5; v_call: TRBV4-3; d_call: TRBD1; cdr3_length: 18; cdr3_nt: TGCGCCAGCAGCCAAAACGCCGGGACAGGGACCATCCAAGAGACCCAGTACTTC; cdr3_aa: CASSQNAGTGTIQETQYF
clone_size: .; j_call: TRBJ1-1; v_call: TRBV27; d_call: .; cdr3_length: 13; cdr3_nt: TGCGCCAGCAGTTATCTCGCAAACACTGAAGCTTTCTTT; cdr3_aa: CASSYLANTEAFF
clone_size: .; j_call: TRBJ1-1; v_call: TRBV6-1; d_call: TRBD1; cdr3_length: 14; cdr3_nt: TGTGCCAGCAGCCAGGCCGACAGGGGAGGTGAAGCTTTCTTT; cdr3_aa: CASSQADRGGEAFF
clone_size: .; j_call: TRBJ2-5; v_call: TRBV6-2/TRBV6-3; d_call: .; cdr3_length: 12; cdr3_nt: TGTGCCAGCCGGAGGCACCGAGAGACCCAGTACTTC; cdr3_aa: CASRRHRETQYF
clone_size: .; j_call: TRBJ1-6; v_call: TRBV20-1; d_call: .; cdr3_length: 13; cdr3_nt: TGCAGTGCCAGAGACTCCTATAATTCACCCCTCCACTTT; cdr3_aa: CSARDSYNSPLHF
clone_size: .; j_call: TRBJ2-5; v_call: TRBV10-2; d_call: TRBD1; cdr3_length: 13; cdr3_nt: TGCGCCAGCGATTTTGGACAGGGCAATGAGCAGTACTTC; cdr3_aa: CASDFGQGNEQYF
clone_size: .; j_call: TRBJ2-1; v_call: TRBV2; d_call: .; cdr3_length: 16; cdr3_nt: TGTGCCAGCAAACGAACCGGGACGGCTCTATACAATGAGCAGTTCTTC; cdr3_aa: CASKRTGTALYNEQFF
clone_size: .; j_call: TRBJ2-7; v_call: TRBV5-1; d_call: TRBD1; cdr3_length: 15; cdr3_nt: TGCGCCAGCAGCTCCCCGGGACAGGGCAGTCACGAGCAGTACTTC; cdr3_aa: CASSSPGQGSHEQYF